Following are 19 T cell receptor beta chains from one sample sequenced in a study of cytomegalovirus exposure and HLA in healthy donors. Sequencing was performed with immunoSEQ multiplex PCR; in TCRdb, only in-frame clones are kept and a portion is missing. There are about 150,000 clones in the sample; over 80% occur only once, and roughly 4.3% lies in the top ten. Material for sequencing was PBMCs. These receptors were taken from a man between 18 and 35 years old in good health and CMV-seropositive.

The V call is TRBV4-2, the J call TRBJ1-1, with no clear D. Germline CDR1 and CDR2: LGHNA and YNFKEQ. There are 12 residues in the CDR3. Trimming removed 9 bases from V and 1 base from J, with 9 bases in between. The CDR3 DNA reads as TGTGCCAGTAGCACAGAGAACACTGAAGCTTTCTTT. It specifies CASSTENTEAFF.

The V gene is TRBV10-3, the J gene TRBJ2-7; D is perhaps TRBD2 (5 bases). CDR3 length: 15 amino acids. The germline gives CDR1 ENHRY, CDR2 SYGVKD. V was cut by 0 bases and J by 7 bases, with 16 bases left in between. The CDR3 here is CAISESNGRPGEQYF. CDR3 nucleotides: TGTGCCATCAGTGAGTCGAATGGACGGCCGGGGGAGCAGTACTTC.

V gene TRBV5-6 combines with J gene TRBJ1-2, with TRBD1 as a possible D gene (6 bases). This CDR3 is 15 amino acids long. The germline V gene has CDR1 SGHDT and CDR2 YYEEEE. Trimming cost V 4 bases and J 3 bases, with 16 bases left between them. CDR3 in DNA: TGTGCCAGCAGCCCTGGCCAGACAGGAGACTATGGCTACACCTTC. This translates into CASSPGQTGDYGYTF.

The chain combines TRBV7-9 with TRBJ2-7, with a tentative D call TRBD1 (6 bases). The germline gives CDR1 SEHNR, CDR2 FQNEAQ (reference sequence). V was cut by 5 bases and J by 3 bases, with 14 bases left in between. This CDR3 contains 14 residues. CDR3 coding DNA: TGTGCCAGCAGCCCACACAGGGAAAACTACGAGCAGTACTTC. This sequence encodes CASSPHRENYEQYF.

The chain employs TRBV19 and TRBJ2-1, with 10 bases identical to TRBD2. With 3 bases clipped from V and 6 bases from J, the junction kept 11 bases outside the gene matches. The germline V gene encodes CDR1 LNHDA and CDR2 SQIVND (reference sequence). The CDR3 spans 17 residues. The CDR3 sequence is CASSILTSGEFSNEQFF. In DNA form, the CDR3 reads TGTGCCAGTAGTATCCTAACTAGCGGGGAGTTTAGCAATGAGCAGTTCTTC.

This rearrangement joins TRBV28 to TRBJ1-1, with a possible D match to TRBD1 (6 bases). This CDR3 region has 14 residues. V was shortened by 3 bases and J by 4 bases, with 12 bases between the two germline ends. The germline V gene has CDR1 MDHEN and CDR2 SYDVKM. CDR3 nucleotides: TGTGCCAGCAGTTTTCAGGGGCGCAGCACTGAAGCTTTCTTT. It encodes CASSFQGRSTEAFF.

This clone has only a few counts. This chain links TRBV5-1 with TRBJ1-6, with a weak D call TRBD1 (6 bases). The germline CDR1 and CDR2 sequences are SGHRS and YFSETQ. This CDR3 is built from 14 residues. The V gene lost 2 bases and the J gene lost 10 bases, with 13 bases spanning the gap. Written as DNA, the CDR3 is TGCGCCAGCAGCTTACAGGGTGGAGAATCACCCCTCCACTTT. It codes for CASSLQGGESPLHF.

V gene TRBV11-2 combines with J gene TRBJ2-7, with 11 bases matching TRBD1. The V segment lost 1 base and the J segment 0 bases; nucleotides outside the gene matches: 5. The CDR3 contains 17 residues. CDR1 and CDR2 from the germline V gene are SGHAT and FQNNGV. CDR3 DNA sequence: TGTGCCAGCAGCTTAGGGACAGGGGGCTTTAGCTCCTACGAGCAGTACTTC. Protein product: CASSLGTGGFSSYEQYF.

Only one count was recorded for this clone. The rearrangement links TRBV9 to TRBJ1-2; weak D call: TRBD1 (5 bases). This CDR3 has 14 amino acids. Germline V gene data show CDR1 as SGDLS and CDR2 as YYNGEE. V lost 4 bases, J lost 6 bases, and 16 bases lay in between. CDR3 in amino acids: CASSSPAREHGYTF. For the CDR3, the DNA is TGTGCCAGCAGCTCCCCCGCCAGGGAACATGGCTACACCTTC.

For the CDR3, the DNA is TGTGCCAGCAGCTTCGGGACACACAACACCGGGGAGCTGTTTTTT. Translating gives CASSFGTHNTGELFF. The V and J genes are TRBV11-2 and TRBJ2-2; D is possibly TRBD1 (6 bases). The germline V gene has CDR1 SGHAT and CDR2 FQNNGV. The V and J ends lost 3 bases and 2 bases respectively, with 10 bases between them. The CDR3 is 15 amino acids.

The genes are TRBV19 and TRBJ1-4; 10 nucleotides line up with TRBD1. Germline trimming cut 2 bases from V and 7 bases from J; bases unmatched to any gene: 4. Per the germline V gene, CDR1 is LNHDA and CDR2 is SQIVND (reference sequence). This CDR3 region has 15 residues. The CDR3 protein is CASSIPGQGTEKLFF. The CDR3 DNA is TGTGCCAGTAGTATACCGGGACAGGGGACTGAAAAACTGTTTTTT.

V is TRBV7-3 and J is TRBJ2-6; D is unresolved. Trimming shortened V by 4 bases and J by 0 bases, and 4 bases separated the two germline ends. CDR3 length: 14 residues. Germline-derived CDR1 and CDR2 are SGHTA and FQGTGA. Written as DNA, the CDR3 is TGTGCCAGCAGCTCAGGCTCTGGGGCCAACGTCCTGACTTTC. It specifies CASSSGSGANVLTF. The full variable domain, in which reference TRBV7-3 and TRBJ2-6 provide the parts outside the CDR3, is GAGVSQTPSNKVTEKGKYVELRCDPISGHTALYWYRQSLGQGPEFLIYFQGTGAADDSGLPNDRFFAVRPEGSVSTLKIQRTERGDSAVYLCASSSGSGANVLTFGAGSRLTVL.

The DNA for the CDR3 is TGTGCCAGCAGCGTAGAGGCAGGGTGGAATCAGCCCCAGCATTTT. This translates into CASSVEAGWNQPQHF. The chain uses TRBV9 and TRBJ1-5; D possibly corresponds to TRBD1 (5 bases). Germline V gene data show CDR1 as SGDLS and CDR2 as YYNGEE. The CDR3 consists of 15 residues. Trimming took off 0 bases at V and 4 bases at J, with 11 bases between the two ends.

This clone was detected only once. This chain links TRBV5-1 with TRBJ2-2; no clear D gene. The CDR3 runs to 14 residues. CDR1 and CDR2 from the germline V gene are SGHRS and YFSETQ. Trimming removed 4 bases from V and 2 bases from J, with 9 bases in between. The CDR3, as DNA: TGCGCCAGCAGCGCTGAGGCAAACACCGGGGAGCTGTTTTTT. Translated: CASSAEANTGELFF.

The chain couples TRBV7-9 to TRBJ2-7, with 7 nucleotides matching TRBD2. CDR1 and CDR2 from the germline V gene are SEHNR and FQNEAQ (reference sequence). CDR3 size: 15 residues. V trimming: 2 bases; J trimming: 2 bases; junction bases outside the gene matches: 6. In DNA, the CDR3 is TGTGCCAGCAGCTTATCAGCGGGATTGACCTACGAGCAGTACTTC. The encoded protein is CASSLSAGLTYEQYF.

This chain uses TRBV15 with TRBJ1-4; D is ambiguous. The V and J ends lost 4 bases and 5 bases respectively, with 11 bases between them. This CDR3 has 14 residues. Looked up from germline, CDR1 is LNHNV and CDR2 is YYDKDF (reference sequence). CDR3 residues: CATSKQVQNEKLFF. The CDR3 DNA reads TGTGCCACCAGCAAGCAGGTACAAAATGAAAAACTGTTTTTT.

The genes are TRBV7-3 and TRBJ2-1; possible D gene TRBD2, 5 bases. This CDR3 region has 13 residues. Trimming stripped 5 bases from V and 7 bases from J, with 12 bases between. The V gene's germline CDR1 is SGHTA and CDR2 FQGTGA. The CDR3, as DNA: TGTGCCAGCAGCACGGGGTCTCTTAATGAGCAGTTCTTC. Translation: CASSTGSLNEQFF.

The rearrangement uses TRBV7-9 and TRBJ2-7, with 7 bases lining up with TRBD2. Germline CDR1 is SEHNR and CDR2 is FQNEAQ (reference sequence). After removal of 5 bases from V and 3 bases from J, the junction contained 10 bases not matched to a gene. This CDR3 has 15 residues. The CDR3 DNA is TGTGCCAGCAGCGGACACCGGGACTATTTCTACGAGCAGTACTTC. It yields the protein CASSGHRDYFYEQYF.

The chain uses TRBV30 and TRBJ1-4, with a weak D call TRBD1 (5 bases). Trimming took 5 bases from V and 7 from J, leaving 20 bases between them. Germline CDR1 and CDR2: GTSNPN and SVGIG (reference sequence). This CDR3 spans 15 amino acids. CDR3 in amino acids: CAWARGRGGGEKLFF. In DNA form, the CDR3 reads TGTGCCTGGGCCCGAGGGCGGGGGGGTGGTGAAAAACTGTTTTTT.